The 29 T cell receptor beta chains presented below share a single source sample, sequenced in a study of OX40 agonist ivuxolimab in advanced cancers. Some clones are missing from TCRdb's copy, which holds only in-frame ones; the method was immunoSEQ multiplex PCR. The repertoire includes about 26,000 clones, around 82% of them detected once, and approximately 12% sits in the top ten. The source was CD4+ or CD8+ T cells sorted from blood, collected in a trial of the OX40 agonist ivuxolimab. The source is an adult with an advanced solid tumor such as melanoma, head and neck, liver or kidney cancer.

The chain carries TRBV5-8 and TRBJ1-5; no reliable D call. Deletions cut 3 bases from V and 5 bases from J, with 12 bases between. Germline V gives CDR1 SGHTS, CDR2 YDEGEE. The CDR3 runs to 14 residues. For the CDR3, the DNA is TGTGCCAGCAGCTCACAGAGGGAACATCAGCCCCAGCATTTT. It encodes CASSSQREHQPQHF.

This chain joins TRBV19 and TRBJ1-2; D gene unclear. CDR3 length: 13 amino acids. Germline V gene data show CDR1 as LNHDA and CDR2 as SQIVND (reference sequence). Trimming cost V 3 bases and J 8 bases, with 13 bases left between them. CDR3 sequence (DNA): TGTGCCAGTAGTATGGGCAGGCCTAGCGGCTACACCTTC. Translation gives CASSMGRPSGYTF.

This chain connects TRBV19 to TRBJ2-1, with 9 bases fitting TRBD1. The V gene's germline CDR1 is LNHDA and CDR2 SQIVND (reference sequence). This CDR3 contains 13 residues. V lost 5 bases to trimming and J lost 6 bases; unmatched junction nucleotides: 2. The CDR3 spells CASSPGQGNEQFF. The CDR3 region has the DNA TGTGCCAGTAGTCCGGGACAGGGCAATGAGCAGTTCTTC.

This clone occurred a few times. This sample also contains other DNA sequences that code for the same CDR3. The gene calls are TRBV9 and TRBJ2-5; no reliable D call. The germline gives CDR1 SGDLS, CDR2 YYNGEE. The ends were cut back, 0 bases at V and 1 base at J, with 16 bases in the middle. The CDR3 totals 17 residues. The CDR3 nucleotides are TGTGCCAGCAGCGTAGGTAGACTCCCGACGACCCAAGAGACCCAGTACTTC. Encoded protein: CASSVGRLPTTQETQYF.

The chain carries TRBV10-3 and TRBJ2-1; D not certain. CDR3 length: 15 amino acids. V lost 3 bases to trimming and J lost 0 bases, with 9 bases between them. Germline CDR1 ENHRY, CDR2 SYGVKD. CDR3 protein: CAISEGQSSYNEQFF. The CDR3 coding sequence is TGTGCCATCAGTGAAGGGCAGAGCTCCTACAATGAGCAGTTCTTC.

J is TRBJ1-4 and V is TRBV5-6; a weak D match, TRBD1 (5 bases). With 1 base removed from V and 7 bases from J, the gap between germline ends came to 14 bases. The CDR3 is 15 amino acids. From germline, CDR1 is SGHDT and CDR2 YYEEEE. This chain's CDR3 is CASSLLSGGGEKLFF. CDR3 nucleotides: TGTGCCAGCAGCTTGTTATCGGGGGGAGGTGAAAAACTGTTTTTT.

The chain couples TRBV10-3 to TRBJ2-7; TRBD1 agrees at 11 bases. With V trimmed by 6 bases and J by 5 bases, 3 bases remained unmatched. The CDR3 is 13 residues long. In germline, CDR1 is ENHRY, CDR2 SYGVKD. The CDR3 protein is CAISRGQGDEQYF. The CDR3 region has the DNA TGTGCCATCAGCAGGGGACAGGGGGACGAGCAGTACTTC.

The chain joins TRBV7-9 to TRBJ2-5; D is possibly TRBD1 or TRBD2 (5 bases each). V lost 3 bases and J 5 bases, leaving 19 bases between the germline ends. In germline, CDR1 is SEHNR, CDR2 FQNEAQ (reference sequence). CDR3 length: 16 amino acids. CDR3 loop: CASSFTRGGGPETQYF. The CDR3, as DNA: TGTGCCAGCAGCTTTACCCGCGGTGGGGGTCCGGAGACCCAGTACTTC.

This chain connects TRBV9 to TRBJ2-1; either TRBD1 or TRBD2 may fit D (5 bases each). V lost 4 bases, J lost 8 bases, and 16 bases lay in between. Per the germline V gene, CDR1 is SGDLS and CDR2 is YYNGEE. This CDR3 has 14 residues. The CDR3 sequence: CASSPRDLLDEQFF. The CDR3 bases are TGTGCCAGCAGCCCAAGGGACCTGTTAGATGAGCAGTTCTTC.

The CDR3: CASSPWAIGYGYTF. CDR3 sequence (DNA): TGTGCCAGCAGCCCGTGGGCTATCGGCTATGGCTACACCTTC. V usage is TRBV21-1 and J usage is TRBJ1-2; the D segment call TRBD1 is taken from the table without a DNA check. TRBV21-1 constitutes a pseudogene. The CDR3 contains 14 residues.

The chain is built from TRBV7-6 and TRBJ2-3; 12 bases agree with TRBD2. The germline CDR1 and CDR2 sequences are SGHVS and FNYEAQ. The CDR3 sequence is 16 residues long. Trimming cost V 5 bases and J 5 bases; bases outside gene matches: 8. The CDR3 spells CASSAASGGARDTQYF. CDR3 sequence (DNA): TGTGCCAGCAGCGCGGCTAGCGGGGGGGCCAGAGATACGCAGTATTTT.

This sequence joins TRBV15 and TRBJ1-4; the D is unclear. The CDR3 length is 15 residues. Germline loops: CDR1 LNHNV, CDR2 YYDKDF (reference sequence). V was cut by 0 bases and J by 0 bases, with 5 bases left in between. As DNA, the CDR3 is TGTGCCACCAGCAGAGACAGAGCAACTAATGAAAAACTGTTTTTT. Translating it yields CATSRDRATNEKLFF.

The chain recombines TRBV7-9 with TRBJ2-2; D may match TRBD1 or TRBD2 (7 bases each). V lost 5 bases and J lost 1, with 14 bases in between. The CDR3 extends over 16 amino acids. Germline loops: CDR1 SEHNR, CDR2 FQNEAQ (reference sequence). The CDR3 loop is CASSPRGGRNTGELFF. Written as DNA, the CDR3 is TGTGCCAGCAGCCCCAGGGGGGGTCGGAACACCGGGGAGCTGTTTTTT.

The J gene is TRBJ2-7, the V gene TRBV4-2; tentatively, D is TRBD2 (5 bases). V dropped 0 bases and J dropped 3 bases, with 15 bases sitting between them. Looked up from germline, CDR1 is LGHNA and CDR2 is YNFKEQ. The length of the CDR3 is 16 residues. The CDR3 is CASSQDLEDRVYEQYF. For the CDR3, the DNA is TGTGCCAGCAGCCAAGATCTGGAGGACCGCGTCTACGAGCAGTACTTC.

The chain uses TRBV19 and TRBJ2-7; maybe TRBD1 (6 bases). Per the germline V gene, CDR1 is LNHDA and CDR2 is SQIVND (reference sequence). The V end lost 5 bases, the J end lost 6 bases, and 17 bases lay between the germline ends. This CDR3 comprises 14 residues. The CDR3, as DNA: TGTGCCAGTAGTCTTGGGGGCTGGAATCCCGAGCAGTACTTC. It specifies CASSLGGWNPEQYF.

J is TRBJ2-1 and V is TRBV11-2, with 12 bases lining up with TRBD2. The CDR3 has 15 amino acids. In germline, CDR1 is SGHAT, CDR2 FQNNGV. V trimming: 4 bases; J trimming: 7 bases; junction bases outside the gene matches: 5. The CDR3 sequence: CASSSLLAGGNEQFF. CDR3 nucleotides: TGTGCCAGCAGCTCATTACTAGCGGGGGGTAATGAGCAGTTCTTC.

The table lists this clone with a few counts. The genes are TRBV18 and TRBJ1-1; 10 positions match TRBD1. Germline values: CDR1 KGHSH, CDR2 LQKENI. With V trimmed by 3 bases and J by 5 bases, 12 bases remained unmatched. The CDR3 sequence is 17 residues long. The CDR3 reads CASSPPGTGDSRTEAFF. The CDR3 nucleotides read TGTGCCAGCTCACCTCCCGGGACAGGGGACTCGCGGACTGAAGCTTTCTTT. Full variable domain (remainder filled in from reference TRBV18 and TRBJ1-1): NAGVMQNPRHLVRRRGQEARLRCSPMKGHSHVYWYRQLPEEGLKFMVYLQKENIIDESGMPKERFSAEFPKEGPSILRIQQVVRGDSAAYFCASSPPGTGDSRTEAFFGQGTRLTVV.

The rearrangement links TRBV15 to TRBJ2-5; D is uncertain. The ends were cut back, 5 bases at V and 0 bases at J, with 10 bases in the middle. Germline V gene data show CDR1 as LNHNV and CDR2 as YYDKDF (reference sequence). This CDR3 contains 14 residues. CDR3 region: CATSLDQNQETQYF. The CDR3 DNA sequence: TGTGCCACCAGCCTGGACCAGAACCAAGAGACCCAGTACTTC.

V usage is TRBV5-1 and J usage is TRBJ1-2; D gene uncertain. V lost 0 bases and J 6 bases, leaving 18 bases between the germline ends. Germline CDR1 SGHRS, CDR2 YFSETQ. There are 16 residues in the CDR3. The CDR3 DNA reads TGCGCCAGCAGCTTGGCCCTTAATCGCGGAGGGCATGGCTACACCTTC. It encodes CASSLALNRGGHGYTF.

This clone was counted a single time. This chain joins TRBV7-6 and TRBJ2-3; a possible D gene is TRBD2 (5 bases). The V end lost 3 bases, the J end lost 1 base, and 8 bases lay between the germline ends. Germline V gene data show CDR1 as SGHVS and CDR2 as FNYEAQ. CDR3 length equals 14 residues. The CDR3 DNA reads TGTGCCAGCAGCTTGGAGCGGCGCACAGATACGCAGTATTTT. This codes for CASSLERRTDTQYF.

Comments on this clone: Distinct nucleotide sequences in the sample also encode this CDR3. CDR3 DNA sequence: TGTGCCAGTAGTTGGGGGGGCCAGGGGACTGAAGCTTTCTTT. Protein product: CASSWGGQGTEAFF. The V and J genes are TRBV19 and TRBJ1-1; maybe TRBD1 (6 bases). V shed 5 bases and J shed 5 bases, with 15 bases lying between them. The CDR3 length is 14 residues. The germline gives CDR1 LNHDA, CDR2 SQIVND (reference sequence).

About this clone itself: The germline gene is not matched at one end of the junction; a read error may be the cause. The V and J genes are TRBV11-2 and TRBJ2-6; weak D call: TRBD1 (5 bases). The CDR3 spans 16 residues. The germline V gene encodes CDR1 SGHAT and CDR2 FQNNGV. CDR3 bases: TGTGCCAGCAGTTTAGTCAGGGTCGGTGGGGCCAACGTCCTGACTTTC. The encoded protein is CASSLVRVGGANVLTF. Based on the CDR3 plus reference TRBV11-2 and TRBJ2-6, the full variable domain is EAGVAQSPRYKIIEKRQSVAFWCNPISGHATLYWYQQILGQGPKLLIQFQNNGVVDDSQLPKDRFSAERLKGVDSTLKIQPAKLEDSAVYLCASSLVRVGGANVLTFGAGSRLTVL.

This chain connects TRBV19 to TRBJ2-1; 8 bases fit TRBD2. The CDR3 has 15 residues. Germline trimming cut 7 bases from V and 4 bases from J; bases unmatched to any gene: 9. Germline CDR1 LNHDA, CDR2 SQIVND (reference sequence). CDR3 nucleotide sequence: TGTGCCAGTACCTATTCGGGGGGGTTGTACAATGAGCAGTTCTTC. This gives the protein CASTYSGGLYNEQFF.

The chain links TRBV28 to TRBJ2-2; D possibly corresponds to TRBD2 (5 bases). The V end lost 6 bases, the J end lost 7 bases, and 18 bases lay between the germline ends. This CDR3 comprises 15 residues. The V gene's germline CDR1 is MDHEN and CDR2 SYDVKM. CDR3 region: CASRGLGNRNGELFF. In nucleotides, the CDR3 is TGTGCCAGCAGGGGCCTCGGGAACCGGAACGGGGAGCTGTTTTTT.

V gene TRBV5-1 combines with J gene TRBJ2-7; 7 positions match TRBD1. The junction had 9 bases not matched to a gene; V was cut back by 5 bases and J by 1 base. The CDR3 is made up of 15 amino acids. Germline V gene lookup returns CDR1 SGHRS and CDR2 YFSETQ. The CDR3 nucleotides read TGCGCCAGCAGTCAGCTTCCGGGACAGTCCTACGAGCAGTACTTC. Translating it yields CASSQLPGQSYEQYF.

V and J are TRBV27 and TRBJ2-1; no clear D gene. Per the germline V gene, CDR1 is MNHEY and CDR2 is SMNVEV (reference sequence). Trimming cost V 2 bases and J 4 bases, with 6 bases left between them. This CDR3 spans 13 amino acids. The DNA of the CDR3 is TGTGCCAGCAGTTTAGGGATTTACAATGAGCAGTTCTTC. It specifies CASSLGIYNEQFF.

The genes are TRBV15 and TRBJ1-4; TRBD1 matches 9 bases. V was pared by 4 bases and J by 7 bases, with 7 bases of the junction left unmatched. The CDR3 consists of 15 residues. Germline V gives CDR1 LNHNV, CDR2 YYDKDF (reference sequence). The CDR3 bases are TGTGCCACCAGCACCTGGACAGGGGTGGGTGAAAAACTGTTTTTT. It is translated as CATSTWTGVGEKLFF.

V and J are TRBV6-6 and TRBJ2-3, with unresolved D. The V and J ends lost 2 bases and 5 bases respectively, with 5 bases between them. Germline assignment: CDR1 MNHNY and CDR2 SVGAGI (reference sequence). CDR3 length: 12 amino acids. As DNA, the CDR3 is TGTGCCAGCAGTTACGGGGAAGATACGCAGTATTTT. The encoded protein is CASSYGEDTQYF.

The CDR3 sequence is CASRYRGLTDTQYF. CDR3 nucleotide sequence: TGTGCCAGCAGATACAGGGGGCTTACAGATACGCAGTATTTT. The genes are TRBV13 and TRBJ2-3, with 9 bases fitting TRBD1. Germline CDR1 and CDR2: PRHDT and FYEKMQ (reference sequence). J lost 3 bases, V lost 6 bases, and 4 bases had no gene match. The CDR3 has 14 amino acids. The whole variable domain, remainder taken from reference TRBV13 and TRBJ2-3, is AAGVIQSPRHLIKEKRETATLKCYPIPRHDTVYWYQQGPGQDPQFLISFYEKMQSDKGSIPDRFSAQQFSDYHSELNMSSLELGDSALYFCASRYRGLTDTQYFGPGTRLTVL.